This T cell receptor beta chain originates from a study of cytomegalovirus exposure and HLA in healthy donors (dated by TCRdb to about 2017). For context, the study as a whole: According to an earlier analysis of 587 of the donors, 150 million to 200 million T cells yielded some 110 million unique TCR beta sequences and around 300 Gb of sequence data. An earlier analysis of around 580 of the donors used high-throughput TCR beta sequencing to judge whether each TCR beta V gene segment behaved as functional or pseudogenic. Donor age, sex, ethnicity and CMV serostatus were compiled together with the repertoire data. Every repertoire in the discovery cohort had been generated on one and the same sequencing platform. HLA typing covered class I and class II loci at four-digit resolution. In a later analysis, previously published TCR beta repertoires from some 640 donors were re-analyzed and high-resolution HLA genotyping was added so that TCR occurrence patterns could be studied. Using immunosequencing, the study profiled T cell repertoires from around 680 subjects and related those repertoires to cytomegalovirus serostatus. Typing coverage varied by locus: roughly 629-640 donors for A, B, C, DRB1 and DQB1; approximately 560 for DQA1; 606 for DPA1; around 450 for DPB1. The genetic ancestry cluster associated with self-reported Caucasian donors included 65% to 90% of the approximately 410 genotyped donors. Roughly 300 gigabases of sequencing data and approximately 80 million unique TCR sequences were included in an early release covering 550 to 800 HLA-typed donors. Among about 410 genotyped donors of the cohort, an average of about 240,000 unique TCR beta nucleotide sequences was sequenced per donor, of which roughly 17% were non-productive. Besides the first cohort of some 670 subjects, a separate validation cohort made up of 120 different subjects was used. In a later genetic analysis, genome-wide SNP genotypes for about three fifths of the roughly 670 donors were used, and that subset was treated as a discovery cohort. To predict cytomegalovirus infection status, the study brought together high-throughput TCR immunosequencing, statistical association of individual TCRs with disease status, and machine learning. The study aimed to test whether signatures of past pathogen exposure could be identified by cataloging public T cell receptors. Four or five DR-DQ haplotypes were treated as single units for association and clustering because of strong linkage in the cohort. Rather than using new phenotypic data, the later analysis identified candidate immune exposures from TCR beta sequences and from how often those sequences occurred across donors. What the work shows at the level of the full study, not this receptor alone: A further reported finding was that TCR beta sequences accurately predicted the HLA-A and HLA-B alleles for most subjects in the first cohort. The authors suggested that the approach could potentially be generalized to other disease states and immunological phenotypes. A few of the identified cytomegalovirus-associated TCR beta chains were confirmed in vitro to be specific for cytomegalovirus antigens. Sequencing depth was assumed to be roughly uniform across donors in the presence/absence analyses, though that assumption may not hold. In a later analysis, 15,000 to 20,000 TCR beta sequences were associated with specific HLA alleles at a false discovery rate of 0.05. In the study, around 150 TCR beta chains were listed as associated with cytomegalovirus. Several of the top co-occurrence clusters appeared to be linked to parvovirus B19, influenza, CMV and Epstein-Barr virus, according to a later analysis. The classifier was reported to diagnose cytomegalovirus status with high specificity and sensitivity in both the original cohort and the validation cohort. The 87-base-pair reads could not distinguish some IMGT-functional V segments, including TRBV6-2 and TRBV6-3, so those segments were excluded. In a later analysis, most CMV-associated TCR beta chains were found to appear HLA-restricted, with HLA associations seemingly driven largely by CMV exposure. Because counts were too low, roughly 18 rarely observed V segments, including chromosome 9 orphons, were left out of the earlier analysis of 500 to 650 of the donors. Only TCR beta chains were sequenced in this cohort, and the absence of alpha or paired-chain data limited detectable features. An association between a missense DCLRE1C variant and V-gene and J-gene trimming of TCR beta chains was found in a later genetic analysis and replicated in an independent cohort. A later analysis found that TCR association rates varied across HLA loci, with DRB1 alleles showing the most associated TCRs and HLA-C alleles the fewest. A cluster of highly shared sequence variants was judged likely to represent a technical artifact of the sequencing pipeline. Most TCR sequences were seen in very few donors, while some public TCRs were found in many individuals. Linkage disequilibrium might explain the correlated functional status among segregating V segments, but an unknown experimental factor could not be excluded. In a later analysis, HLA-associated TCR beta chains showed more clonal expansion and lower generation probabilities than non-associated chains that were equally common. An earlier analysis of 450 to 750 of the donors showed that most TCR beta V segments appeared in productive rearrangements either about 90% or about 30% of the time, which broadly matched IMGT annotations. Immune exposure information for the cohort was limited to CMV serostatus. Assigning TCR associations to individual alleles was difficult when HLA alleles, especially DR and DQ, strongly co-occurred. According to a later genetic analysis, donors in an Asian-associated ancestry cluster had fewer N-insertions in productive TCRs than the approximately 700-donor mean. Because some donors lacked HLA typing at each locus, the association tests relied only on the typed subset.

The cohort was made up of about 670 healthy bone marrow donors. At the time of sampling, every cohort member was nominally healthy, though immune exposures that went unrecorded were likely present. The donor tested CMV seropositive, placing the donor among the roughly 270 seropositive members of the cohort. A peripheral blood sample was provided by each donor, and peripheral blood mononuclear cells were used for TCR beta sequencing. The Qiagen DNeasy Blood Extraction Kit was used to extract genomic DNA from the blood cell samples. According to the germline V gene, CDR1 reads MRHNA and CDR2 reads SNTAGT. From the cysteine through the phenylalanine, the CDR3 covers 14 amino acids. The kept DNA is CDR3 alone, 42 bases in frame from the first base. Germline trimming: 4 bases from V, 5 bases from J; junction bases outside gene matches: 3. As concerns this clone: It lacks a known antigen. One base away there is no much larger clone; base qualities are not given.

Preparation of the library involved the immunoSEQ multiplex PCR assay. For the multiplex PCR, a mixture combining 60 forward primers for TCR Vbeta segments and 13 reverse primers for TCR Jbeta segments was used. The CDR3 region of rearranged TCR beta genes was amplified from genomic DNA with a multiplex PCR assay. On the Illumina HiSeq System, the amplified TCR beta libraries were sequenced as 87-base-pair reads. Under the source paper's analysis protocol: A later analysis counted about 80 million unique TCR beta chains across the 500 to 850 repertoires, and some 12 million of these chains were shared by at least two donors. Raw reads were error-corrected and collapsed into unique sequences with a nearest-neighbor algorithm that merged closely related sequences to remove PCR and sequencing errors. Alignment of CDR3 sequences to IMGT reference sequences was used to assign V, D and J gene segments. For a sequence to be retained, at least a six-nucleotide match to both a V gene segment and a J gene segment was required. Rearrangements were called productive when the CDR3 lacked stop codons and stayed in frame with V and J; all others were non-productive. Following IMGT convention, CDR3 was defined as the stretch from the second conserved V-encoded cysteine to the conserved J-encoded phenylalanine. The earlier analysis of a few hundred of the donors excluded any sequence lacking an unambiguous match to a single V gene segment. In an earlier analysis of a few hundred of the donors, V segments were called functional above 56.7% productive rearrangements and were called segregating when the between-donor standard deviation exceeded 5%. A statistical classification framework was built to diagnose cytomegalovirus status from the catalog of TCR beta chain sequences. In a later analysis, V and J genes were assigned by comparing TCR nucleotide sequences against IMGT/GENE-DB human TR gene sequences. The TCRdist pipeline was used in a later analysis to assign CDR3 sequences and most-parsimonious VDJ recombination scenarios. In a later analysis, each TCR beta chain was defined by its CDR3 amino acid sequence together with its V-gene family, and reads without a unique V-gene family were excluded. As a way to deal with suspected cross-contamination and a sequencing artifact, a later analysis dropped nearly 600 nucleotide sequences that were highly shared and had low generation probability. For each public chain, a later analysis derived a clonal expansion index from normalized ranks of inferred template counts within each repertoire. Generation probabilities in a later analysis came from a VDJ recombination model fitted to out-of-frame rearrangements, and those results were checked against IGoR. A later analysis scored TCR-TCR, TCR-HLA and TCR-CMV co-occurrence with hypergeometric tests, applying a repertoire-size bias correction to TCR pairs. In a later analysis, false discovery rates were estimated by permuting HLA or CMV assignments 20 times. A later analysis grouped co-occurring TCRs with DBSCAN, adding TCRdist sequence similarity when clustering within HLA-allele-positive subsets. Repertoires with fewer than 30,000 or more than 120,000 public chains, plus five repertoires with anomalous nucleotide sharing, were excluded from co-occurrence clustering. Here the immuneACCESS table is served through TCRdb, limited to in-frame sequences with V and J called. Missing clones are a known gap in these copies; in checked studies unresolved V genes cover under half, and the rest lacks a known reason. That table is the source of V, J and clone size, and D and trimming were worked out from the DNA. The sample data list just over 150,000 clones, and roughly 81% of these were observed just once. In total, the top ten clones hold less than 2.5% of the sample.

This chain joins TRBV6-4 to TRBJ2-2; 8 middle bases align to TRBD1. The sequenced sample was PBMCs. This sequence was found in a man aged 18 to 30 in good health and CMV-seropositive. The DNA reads TGTGCCAGCAGTGCGGACAGGGAGACCGGGGAGCTGTTTTTT. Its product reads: CASSADRETGELFF.